The sequence of this TCR beta chain was determined in a study of cytomegalovirus exposure and HLA in healthy donors. Study as a whole: Researchers previously reported finding roughly 120 million unique TCR beta sequences from 170 million or so T cells.

As for this clone: Its antigen is unknown.

Findings and limits, study-wide: Most TCR sequences were seen very rarely across donors, but some public TCRs occurred in many. Cytomegalovirus-associated status was assigned to 150 to 200 TCR beta chains.

Primers: 60 Vbeta forward and 13 Jbeta reverse. Sequencing was performed with immunoSEQ multiplex PCR; in TCRdb, only in-frame clones are kept and a portion is missing. The table lists 150,000 or so clones, 73% of them singletons. At collection, donors were nominally healthy, but unrecorded immune exposures were probable. The sequencing sample was made of PBMCs. The clonotype comes from a woman younger than 35 in good health and CMV-seronegative.

CDR3 amino acids: CASSDKRGTDTQYF. CDR3 nucleotides: TGTGCCAGCAGTGACAAGCGGGGCACAGATACGCAGTATTTT. V gene TRBV2 combines with J gene TRBJ2-3; the D gene is possibly TRBD2 (6 bases). Per germline, CDR1 SNHLY and CDR2 FYNNEI. The CDR3 consists of 14 residues. Trimming took 3 bases from V and 1 from J, leaving 8 bases between them.